The 10 T cell receptor beta chains below all came from one sample that was sequenced in a study of CD8+ T cells in alopecia areata. The treatment: oral pan-JAK inhibitor, 5-10 mg twice daily. Extraction and reverse transcription of RNA yielded cDNA as the sequencing template. The repertoire was sequenced with immunoSEQ multiplex PCR; TCRdb's copy has only in-frame clones and lacks some. The top ten clones hold 3% to 3.5% of a sample with 150,000 to 250,000 clones, more than 55% of them seen once. The sequences come from CD4+ T cells sorted from blood, collected at week 4, from a patient treated with tofacitinib. These receptors all come from a human donor with alopecia areata.

J is TRBJ2-5 and V is TRBV29-1, with TRBD2 as a possible D gene (5 bases). Trimming stripped 4 bases from V and 0 bases from J, with 6 bases between. The V gene's germline CDR1 is SQVTM and CDR2 ANQGSEA. The CDR3 contains 12 residues. The CDR3 DNA sequence: TGCAGCGTTGGAGCGGACCAAGAGACCCAGTACTTC. Translating gives CSVGADQETQYF.

The chain recombines TRBV4-1 with TRBJ2-7, with D perhaps given as TRBD1 or TRBD2 (7 bases each). In germline, CDR1 is MGHRA, CDR2 YSYEKL. The CDR3 length is 18 residues. V was clipped by 3 bases and J by 3 bases, with 24 bases between them. CDR3 in amino acids: CASSHGGSGTANYYEQYF. The CDR3 DNA sequence: TGCGCCAGCAGCCACGGGGGGAGTGGGACAGCCAATTACTACGAGCAGTACTTC.

This clone was observed a handful of times. This chain joins TRBV6-6 and TRBJ1-2, with D unresolved. Trimming took 6 bases from V and 3 from J, leaving 8 bases between them. This CDR3 region has 12 residues. CDR1 and CDR2 (germline): MNHNY, SVGAGI (reference sequence). In DNA, the CDR3 is TGTGCCAGCAGGAGAACAGACTATGGCTACACCTTC. It encodes CASRRTDYGYTF.

On this clone: At one of its ends the junction is not consistent with the germline gene, which may arise from a read error. The chain is built from TRBV7-2 and TRBJ2-7; D perhaps matches TRBD1 (6 bases). The CDR3 consists of 15 residues. In germline, CDR1 is SGHTA, CDR2 FQGNSA. The CDR3 sequence: CASSLFNRVSSEQYF. Written as DNA, the CDR3 is TGTGCCAGCAGCCTTTTTAACAGGGTGTCCTCCGAGCAGTACTTC.

In its sample, this clone was seen a few times. This chain links TRBV10-3 with TRBJ2-5; tentative D call: TRBD1 (6 bases). CDR1 and CDR2 from the germline V gene are ENHRY and SYGVKD. Trimming took 3 bases from V and 0 from J, leaving 14 bases between them. The CDR3 has 16 amino acids. The CDR3 DNA is TGTGCCATCAGTGAAGGTCAGGGGATGGACCAAGAGACCCAGTACTTC. This encodes CAISEGQGMDQETQYF.

The table lists this clone with a few counts. The rearrangement links TRBV29-1 to TRBJ1-4; tentatively, D is TRBD1 (6 bases). The CDR3 has 13 amino acids. The germline V and J ends were trimmed by 6 bases and 8 bases, with 16 bases remaining between them. In germline, CDR1 is SQVTM, CDR2 ANQGSEA. The CDR3 nucleotides are TGCAGCGTCGGGGGCAGTACCCGCGAAAAACTGTTTTTT. The encoded protein is CSVGGSTREKLFF.

The V gene is TRBV25-1, the J gene TRBJ1-4; D call uncertain. V gave up 0 bases and J gave up 10 bases, with 15 bases separating them. This CDR3 has 15 residues. The germline V gene encodes CDR1 MGHDK and CDR2 SYGVNS. Here the CDR3 DNA reads TGTGCCAGCAGTGAATATGATTTAGTGGGAGGAAAACTGTTTTTT. Protein: CASSEYDLVGGKLFF.

The genes are TRBV2 and TRBJ1-5; a weak D match, TRBD1 (5 bases). Deletions cut 10 bases from V and 5 bases from J, with 15 bases between. Germline CDR1 and CDR2: SNHLY and FYNNEI. The CDR3 runs to 13 residues. CDR3 DNA: TGTGCCACTAGCCAGGGTGTTGATCAGCCCCAGCATTTT. Its translation is CATSQGVDQPQHF.

This clone showed up just a few times. This sequence joins TRBV28 and TRBJ1-2, with TRBD1 matching 9 bases. V shed 2 bases and J 8 bases; nucleotides not matched to a gene: 6. The CDR3 contains 14 residues. CDR1 and CDR2 (germline): MDHEN, SYDVKM. The CDR3 sequence is CASSLGGQGGGYTF. As DNA, the CDR3 is TGTGCCAGCAGTTTAGGGGGACAGGGTGGCGGCTACACCTTC.

This rearrangement joins TRBV7-9 to TRBJ1-6; 8 nucleotides agree with TRBD1. Germline V lookup: CDR1 SEHNR, CDR2 FQNEAQ (reference sequence). V trimming: 2 bases; J trimming: 7 bases; junction bases outside the gene matches: 7. The CDR3 has 16 residues. CDR3 sequence (DNA): TGTGCCAGCAGCTTACTCGGACAGGGTCGGAATTCACCCCTCCACTTT. Translated: CASSLLGQGRNSPLHF.